These 16 T cell receptor beta chains came from one sample sequenced in a study of patients and donors after allogeneic stem cell transplantation. TCRdb processed the RT-PCR reads anew with MiXCR; each CDR3 protein has one entry. The data hold over 400,000 distinct CDR3 sequences, with under 20% observed a single time. Sample: blood, either unsorted or a sorted T cell fraction (not recorded which). These receptors were taken from a human donor who was either an allogeneic HSCT recipient or a stem cell or donor lymphocyte infusion donor (not recorded which). It is not recorded whose cells these are; they may come from a transplant donor.

The chain links TRBV9 to TRBJ1-2; D might be TRBD1 (5 bases). The CDR3 sequence is 13 residues long. Germline CDR1 reads SGDLS; CDR2 reads YYNGEE. V gave up 0 bases and J gave up 5 bases, with 8 bases separating them. The CDR3 DNA sequence: TGTGCCAGCAGCGTAGGACAGCAATATGGCTACACCTTC. Its protein is CASSVGQQYGYTF.

V is TRBV2 and J is TRBJ2-3, with TRBD1 identical over 7 bases. The V segment lost 3 bases and the J segment 7 bases; nucleotides outside the gene matches: 4. The germline V gene has CDR1 SNHLY and CDR2 FYNNEI. This CDR3 contains 13 residues. The CDR3 loop is CASSDNRGNTQYF. CDR3 DNA sequence: TGTGCCAGCAGTGATAACAGGGGCAATACGCAGTATTTT.

The rearrangement uses TRBV10-3 and TRBJ1-2; no firm D call. Trimming left V 0 bases short and J 4 bases short, with 27 bases between. Germline CDR1 reads ENHRY; CDR2 reads SYGVKD. CDR3 length: 20 amino acids. The CDR3 DNA reads TGTGCCATCAGTGAGTCGGTTTATATGATAAGCGGAGAGCCCTCCTATGGCTACACCTTC. Residues: CAISESVYMISGEPSYGYTF.

A single count supports this clonotype. This sequence joins TRBV10-3 and TRBJ2-7, with 8 positions matching TRBD1. The CDR3 sequence is 13 residues long. J lost 0 bases, V lost 10 bases, and 5 bases had no gene match. CDR1 ENHRY and CDR2 SYGVKD come from the germline V gene. The CDR3 nucleotides read TGTGCCACTTGGGGGACAGGCTCCTACGAGCAGTACTTC. The encoded protein is CATWGTGSYEQYF.

This clonotype was found a few times. The chain has TRBV20-1 and TRBJ1-5; TRBD1 aligns across 8 bases. The germline V gene encodes CDR1 DFQATT and CDR2 SNEGSKA (reference sequence). The CDR3 runs to 13 residues. V was pared by 3 bases and J by 3 bases, with 1 base of the junction left unmatched. DNA for the CDR3: TGCAGTGCTAGCAGGGGGCTCAATCAGCCCCAGCATTTT. It is translated as CSASRGLNQPQHF.

The rearrangement links TRBV5-1 to TRBJ1-1; D is undetermined. The germline V and J ends were trimmed by 4 bases and 1 base, with 11 bases remaining between them. Germline V lookup: CDR1 SGHRS, CDR2 YFSETQ. This CDR3 has 14 amino acids. The CDR3 loop is CASSIMGRNTEAFF. CDR3 bases: TGCGCCAGCAGCATTATGGGCCGGAACACTGAAGCTTTCTTT.

There are a few counts of this clonotype. The genes are TRBV4-3 and TRBJ2-1, with 9 bases lining up with TRBD2. V gave up 4 bases and J gave up 7 bases; unmatched junction bases: 11. The CDR3 is 16 amino acids. Per the germline V gene, CDR1 is LGHNA and CDR2 is YSLEER. The CDR3 sequence: CASSRLPAAGGNEQFF. The CDR3 DNA is TGCGCCAGCAGCCGCCTTCCGGCTGCGGGGGGGAATGAGCAGTTCTTC.

V and J are TRBV10-3 and TRBJ1-2; D call uncertain. The CDR3 totals 13 residues. Germline CDR1 ENHRY, CDR2 SYGVKD. Trimming removed 2 bases at V and 8 bases at J, with 12 bases between. CDR3 in DNA: TGTGCCATCAGTGAGCCCCGGGAGAGAGGCTACACCTTC. Encoded protein: CAISEPRERGYTF.

This clonotype was seen a few times. V usage is TRBV2 and J usage is TRBJ2-2; 7 nucleotides align to TRBD2. CDR1 is SNHLY and CDR2 is FYNNEI in the germline V gene. The ends lost 7 bases at V and 0 bases at J; junction bases unmatched: 2. The CDR3 is 14 amino acids. This CDR3 is CASKAGPNTGELFF. The CDR3 nucleotides are TGTGCCAGCAAAGCGGGACCGAACACCGGGGAGCTGTTTTTT.

This clonotype was found a few times. The chain carries TRBV2 and TRBJ2-2; 10 bases line up with TRBD2. This CDR3 has 14 amino acids. Trimming at V came to 7 bases and at J to 4 bases, leaving 3 bases not matched to a gene. Germline V gives CDR1 SNHLY, CDR2 FYNNEI. The CDR3 region is CASTRLAGTGELFF. The CDR3 DNA sequence: TGTGCCAGCACGAGACTAGCGGGCACCGGGGAGCTGTTTTTT.

This clonotype was seen only a few times. This chain connects TRBV12-3 or TRBV12-4 to TRBJ2-3, with 10 bases fitting TRBD1. Trimming cost V 5 bases and J 3 bases; bases outside gene matches: 8. CDR3 length equals 16 residues. The CDR3 coding sequence is TGTGCCAGCAGTCCCGTCCGGACAGGGGGAACAGATACGCAGTATTTT. This translates into CASSPVRTGGTDTQYF.

The chain combines TRBV15 with TRBJ1-6; a weak D match, TRBD1 (5 bases). The V end was cut by 5 bases, the J end by 4 bases, with 12 bases between. This CDR3 comprises 15 residues. The germline CDR1 and CDR2 sequences are LNHNV and YYDKDF (reference sequence). CDR3: CATSRGPSYNSPLHF. The CDR3 nucleotides are TGTGCCACCAGCCGGGGACCGTCGTATAATTCACCCCTCCACTTT.

The chain employs TRBV20-1 and TRBJ2-7, with 9 nucleotides matching TRBD1. J gave up 5 bases and V 8 bases, and 19 bases lay outside the gene matches. Looked up from germline, CDR1 is DFQATT and CDR2 is SNEGSKA (reference sequence). The CDR3 has 16 amino acids. Here the CDR3 reads CSPQFNFGTGPHEQYF. The CDR3 DNA sequence: TGCAGTCCACAATTCAATTTCGGGACAGGGCCCCACGAGCAGTACTTC.

The sample holds a few counts of this clonotype. The gene calls are TRBV7-6 and TRBJ2-7, with 7 bases fitting TRBD1. The CDR3 runs to 15 residues. With 8 bases clipped from V and 3 bases from J, the junction kept 13 bases outside the gene matches. Looked up from germline, CDR1 is SGHVS and CDR2 is FNYEAQ. In DNA form, the CDR3 reads TGTGCCAGCTCCCTATCACAGGGGTATAACTACGAGCAGTACTTC. It translates to CASSLSQGYNYEQYF.

The chain couples TRBV13 to TRBJ1-6, with TRBD1 as a possible D gene (6 bases). The CDR3 runs 14 residues. Trimming removed 4 bases at V and 9 bases at J, with 13 bases between. Germline V gives CDR1 PRHDT, CDR2 FYEKMQ (reference sequence). CDR3 sequence reads: CASSSSGARSPLHF. The CDR3 coding sequence is TGTGCCAGCAGCTCGTCAGGGGCGCGTTCACCCCTCCACTTT.

V usage is TRBV2 and J usage is TRBJ2-7, with TRBD1 matching over 7 bases. The CDR3 has 14 residues. The V segment lost 5 bases and the J segment 0 bases; nucleotides outside the gene matches: 4. Germline V gene lookup returns CDR1 SNHLY and CDR2 FYNNEI. The CDR3: CASSIQGSSYEQYF. CDR3 sequence (DNA): TGTGCCAGCAGTATACAGGGGAGCTCCTACGAGCAGTACTTC.